These 5 T cell receptor beta chains share one sample of origin, sequenced in a study of STAT5B mutations in CD4+ large granular lymphocyte leukemia. Measured with immunoSEQ multiplex PCR; TCRdb has only the in-frame clones, and not every one. The sample contains 21,000 or so clones, about four fifths of which appear only once. The sequencing sample was made of CD4+ T cells from blood buffy coats. The receptors were gathered from a human donor in good health.

The chain couples TRBV27 to TRBJ2-6, with TRBD1 identical over 7 bases. CDR3 length equals 17 residues. The germline gives CDR1 MNHEY, CDR2 SMNVEV (reference sequence). J was trimmed by 0 bases and V by 10 bases; bases with no gene match: 12. CDR3 sequence: CAIAQGVPFSGANVLTF. The DNA of the CDR3 is TGTGCCATAGCTCAGGGGGTCCCGTTCTCTGGGGCCAACGTCCTGACTTTC.

The J gene is TRBJ1-3, the V gene TRBV7-8; 10 nucleotides align to TRBD1. CDR1 SGHVS and CDR2 FQNEAQ come from the germline V gene. With V trimmed by 3 bases and J by 4 bases, 3 bases remained unmatched. The CDR3 covers 15 residues. The CDR3 DNA reads TGTGCCAGCAGCTTCGGGACAGGGGACGGAAACACCATATATTTT. This gives the protein CASSFGTGDGNTIYF.

V and J are TRBV27 and TRBJ2-1; TRBD2 agrees at 11 bases. Germline assignment: CDR1 MNHEY and CDR2 SMNVEV (reference sequence). Trimming took 4 bases from V and 4 from J; bases not matched to a gene: 6. This CDR3 comprises 16 residues. The CDR3 here is CASSSTSGRVYNEQFF. CDR3 in DNA: TGTGCCAGCAGTTCCACTAGCGGGAGAGTGTACAATGAGCAGTTCTTC.

The chain recombines TRBV10-3 with TRBJ2-3, with 8 bases matching TRBD1. CDR1 is ENHRY, CDR2 SYGVKD, per germline. J gave up 1 base and V 0 bases, and 18 bases lay outside the gene matches. This CDR3 spans 21 amino acids. CDR3 coding DNA: TGTGCCATCAGTGAGTCTATTTTAAGTTGGCTACCGGGACAGGGCACAGATACGCAGTATTTT. It translates to CAISESILSWLPGQGTDTQYF.

As DNA, the CDR3 is TGTGCCAGCAGTGCTAGGCCCGGGAACACTGAAGCTTTCTTT. Translated, it gives CASSARPGNTEAFF. This sequence joins TRBV6-1 and TRBJ1-1, with D uncertain. This CDR3 is built from 14 residues. V lost 4 bases, J lost 1 base, and 10 bases lay in between. Per the germline V gene, CDR1 is MNHNS and CDR2 is SASEGT.